What follows describes a single T cell receptor beta chain. Its cognate antigen is unknown. The sample is drawn from a study of radiotherapy plus CTLA-4 blockade in lung cancer. About the study: Patients showed objective responses in 15% to 20% of cases, and disease control was achieved by about 31%.

This table comes from immunoSEQ multiplex PCR, and its TCRdb copy is limited to in-frame clones, with some not included. The sample yields about 40,000 clones, 75% seen once. Study-level findings and limits: In blood, TCR clones derived from the tumor expanded after radiotherapy plus ipilimumab. Together with interferon-beta, which increased in serum after radiation, early dynamic changes in blood T cell clones were reportedly the best predictors of response.

With 0 bases removed from V and 5 bases from J, the gap between germline ends came to 11 bases. The length of the CDR3 is 14 residues. The germline gives CDR1 SGHNT, CDR2 YYREEE (reference sequence). This clonotype was obtained from a human donor with non-small cell lung cancer who had stable disease on radiotherapy plus ipilimumab. V usage is TRBV5-4 and J usage is TRBJ1-1, with D possibly matching TRBD1 (6 bases). The sample was peripheral blood, taken from a patient treated with radiotherapy plus ipilimumab. CDR3 protein: CASSLARGATEAFF. The DNA for the CDR3 is TGTGCCAGCAGCTTGGCTCGGGGGGCTACTGAAGCTTTCTTT.